These 15 T cell receptor beta chains share one sample of origin, sequenced in a study of CD8 T cells in ankylosing spondylitis. TCRdb itself ran the 5' RACE reads through MiXCR, one entry per CDR3 protein. The sample holds 150,000 or so distinct CDR3 sequences, approximately 9% seen once. Material for sequencing was blood, either unsorted or a sorted T cell fraction (not recorded which). The source is a female donor with ankylosing spondylitis or in good health (not recorded which).

This clonotype was seen many times. J is TRBJ2-7 and V is TRBV6-5; 11 positions match TRBD1. J lost 4 bases, V lost 4 bases, and 9 bases had no gene match. The CDR3 runs 16 residues. CDR1 and CDR2 (germline): MNHEY, SVGAGI. CDR3 coding DNA: TGTGCCAGCAGTTCCATCTACCGGGACAGGGGGTACGAGCAGTACTTC. It specifies CASSSIYRDRGYEQYF.

The CDR3 sequence: CASSLDGLAPEQYF. The CDR3 DNA sequence: TGTGCCAGCAGCTTAGATGGGTTGGCTCCCGAGCAGTACTTC. The chain carries TRBV7-9 and TRBJ2-7; D ambiguous. CDR1 and CDR2 from the germline V gene are SEHNR and FQNEAQ (reference sequence). V was trimmed by 1 base and J by 6 bases, leaving 13 bases between them. The CDR3 has 14 residues.

In its sample, this clonotype was seen many times. The chain has TRBV2 and TRBJ1-1; D is unclear. Trimming pared 2 bases from V and 3 bases from J, leaving 7 bases between. Germline CDR1 is SNHLY and CDR2 is FYNNEI. CDR3 length equals 13 residues. As DNA, the CDR3 is TGTGCCAGCAGTGAAAGCGGCTACACTGAAGCTTTCTTT. Amino acid sequence: CASSESGYTEAFF.

This clonotype was recorded at least ten times. This sequence joins TRBV2 and TRBJ2-1, with TRBD2 matching 13 bases. Germline V gene sequence: CDR1 SNHLY, CDR2 FYNNEI. Losses at the gene ends were 4 bases for V and 6 bases for J; bases not matched to a gene: 6. This CDR3 region has 16 residues. CDR3 in DNA: TGTGCCAGCAGTGCAGGACTAGCGGGGGCCTTCAATGAGCAGTTCTTC. It encodes CASSAGLAGAFNEQFF.

The chain employs TRBV15 and TRBJ2-7; D might be TRBD2 (6 bases). Germline V gives CDR1 LNHNV, CDR2 YYDKDF (reference sequence). V dropped 1 base and J dropped 0 bases, with 7 bases sitting between them. The CDR3 length is 14 residues. The CDR3 region is CATSRVRGSYEQYF. The CDR3 nucleotides are TGTGCCACCAGCAGAGTGCGGGGCTCCTACGAGCAGTACTTC.

This clonotype was detected many times. This rearrangement joins TRBV5-1 to TRBJ1-2; D is possibly TRBD1 (6 bases). Germline V gene data show CDR1 as SGHRS and CDR2 as YFSETQ. V dropped 0 bases and J dropped 3 bases, with 9 bases sitting between them. CDR3 size: 14 residues. The CDR3 DNA sequence: TGCGCCAGCAGCTTGGGGACAGCCCACTATGGCTACACCTTC. Amino acids: CASSLGTAHYGYTF.

In its sample, this clonotype was seen many times. This chain links TRBV12-3 or TRBV12-4 with TRBJ1-2, with D maybe TRBD1 (5 bases). The CDR3 runs to 15 residues. Deletions cut 6 bases from V and 4 bases from J, with 18 bases between. The CDR3 nucleotides read TGTGCCAGCAGACGCCGAGACGGGACGGCCTATGGCTACACCTTC. It encodes CASRRRDGTAYGYTF.

J is TRBJ2-5 and V is TRBV4-3, with D possibly matching TRBD2 (5 bases). This CDR3 is built from 14 residues. Trimming took 1 base from V and 3 from J, leaving 9 bases between them. Germline V CDR1 and CDR2: LGHNA, YSLEER. CDR3 nucleotide sequence: TGCGCCAGCAGCCAAGGTAGCGTGGAAGAGACCCAGTACTTC. Translated: CASSQGSVEETQYF.

The chain couples TRBV20-1 to TRBJ2-3, with 11 bases identical to TRBD2. The CDR3 is 14 amino acids. Per germline, CDR1 DFQATT and CDR2 SNEGSKA (reference sequence). The V and J ends lost 3 bases and 5 bases, in that order; junction bases with no gene match: 4. CDR3 sequence: CSASLAGGVDTQYF. The CDR3 bases are TGCAGTGCTAGCCTAGCGGGAGGCGTAGATACGCAGTATTTT.

This clonotype was detected a few times. The CDR3 loop is CASSSSGPEAFF. CDR3 coding DNA: TGTGCCAGCAGTTCTTCAGGGCCTGAAGCTTTCTTT. The rearrangement joins TRBV6-2 or TRBV6-3 to TRBJ1-1, with D perhaps matching TRBD1 (5 bases). Germline loops: CDR1 MNHEY, CDR2 SVGEGT. The CDR3 sequence is 12 residues long. The V and J ends lost 4 bases and 6 bases respectively, with 9 bases between them.

The rearrangement uses TRBV28 and TRBJ2-4; 8 bases are shared with TRBD2. The CDR3 is 17 residues long. The V gene end was trimmed by 4 bases and the J gene end by 0 bases; junction bases not matched to a gene: 8. The germline CDR1 and CDR2 sequences are MDHEN and SYDVKM. The CDR3 DNA follows: TGTGCCAGCAGTTACCGTAGCGGGAAATTAGCCAAAAACATTCAGTACTTC. This gives the protein CASSYRSGKLAKNIQYF.

V usage is TRBV5-1 and J usage is TRBJ2-2, with D perhaps TRBD1 (5 bases). Looked up from germline, CDR1 is SGHRS and CDR2 is YFSETQ. This CDR3 contains 16 residues. V lost 3 bases and J 1 base, leaving 13 bases between the germline ends. The CDR3, as DNA: TGCGCCAGCAGCTACAGGAGCCGAAAGAACACCGGGGAGCTGTTTTTT. It encodes CASSYRSRKNTGELFF.

Only a few counts were recorded for this clonotype. This chain connects TRBV7-3 to TRBJ2-1, with TRBD2 as a possible D gene (6 bases). Trimming removed 1 base at V and 3 bases at J, with 7 bases between. The CDR3 covers 14 residues. The germline V gene encodes CDR1 SGHTA and CDR2 FQGTGA. The CDR3 sequence is CASSLNGGYNEQFF. The CDR3 nucleotides read TGTGCCAGCAGCTTAAACGGGGGCTACAATGAGCAGTTCTTC.

The chain is built from TRBV20-1 and TRBJ2-7; no reliable D call. Deletions cut 0 bases from V and 3 bases from J, with 18 bases between. CDR1 is DFQATT and CDR2 is SNEGSKA in the germline V gene (reference sequence). The CDR3 spans 16 residues. In DNA form, the CDR3 reads TGCAGTGCTAGAGATCGCCCGCAGGACGTAAACTACGAGCAGTACTTC. Its protein is CSARDRPQDVNYEQYF.

This clonotype was seen more than once but under ten times. The chain carries TRBV15 and TRBJ2-3; TRBD1 matches 9 bases. V was clipped by 1 base and J by 3 bases; unmatched bases: 5. The germline V gene has CDR1 LNHNV and CDR2 YYDKDF (reference sequence). This CDR3 has 16 amino acids. CDR3 sequence: CATSRVGGQGTDTQYF. For the CDR3, the DNA is TGTGCCACCAGCAGAGTGGGAGGACAGGGGACAGATACGCAGTATTTT.